The TCR beta chain described here comes from a study of blood T cell repertoires in COVID-19. Assay: immunoSEQ multiplex PCR; the TCRdb copy retains only in-frame clones and omits some. Found here are tens of thousands of clones, about 90% of them singletons; the top ten hold 3% to 3.5%. The CDR3 length is 15 residues. V lost 6 bases, J lost 1 base, and 12 bases lay in between. Germline V gives CDR1 MGHDK, CDR2 SYGVNS. The TCR comes from a human donor in a cohort sampled during active COVID-19. Sequences were obtained from peripheral blood. The rearrangement uses TRBV25-1 and TRBJ2-2; possible D gene TRBD1, 6 bases. Here the CDR3 reads CASSKPGQNTGELFF. CDR3 DNA sequence: TGTGCCAGCAGCAAACCGGGACAGAACACCGGGGAGCTGTTTTTT.